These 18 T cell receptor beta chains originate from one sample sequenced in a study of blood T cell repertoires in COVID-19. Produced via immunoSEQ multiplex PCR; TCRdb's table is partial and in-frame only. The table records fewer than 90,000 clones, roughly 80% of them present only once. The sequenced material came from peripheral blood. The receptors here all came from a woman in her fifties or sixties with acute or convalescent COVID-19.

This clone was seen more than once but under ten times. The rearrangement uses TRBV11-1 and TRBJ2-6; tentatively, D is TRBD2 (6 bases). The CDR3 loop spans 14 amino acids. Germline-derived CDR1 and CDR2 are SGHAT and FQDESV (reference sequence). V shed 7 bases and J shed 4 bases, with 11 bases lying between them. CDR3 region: CASTGGSGANVLTF. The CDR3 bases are TGTGCCAGCACCGGAGGGTCCGGGGCCAACGTCCTGACTTTC.

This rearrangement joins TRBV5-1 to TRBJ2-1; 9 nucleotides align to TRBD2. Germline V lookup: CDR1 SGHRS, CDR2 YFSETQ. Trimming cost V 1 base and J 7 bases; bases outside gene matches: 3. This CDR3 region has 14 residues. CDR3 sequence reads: CASSLPSGVNEQFF. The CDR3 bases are TGCGCCAGCAGCTTGCCTAGCGGGGTTAATGAGCAGTTCTTC.

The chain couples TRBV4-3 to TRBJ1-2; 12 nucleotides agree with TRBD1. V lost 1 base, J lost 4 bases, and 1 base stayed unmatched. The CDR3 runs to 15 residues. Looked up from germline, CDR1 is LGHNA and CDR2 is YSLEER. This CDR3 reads CASSQGDRGPYGYTF. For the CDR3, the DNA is TGCGCCAGCAGCCAAGGGGACAGGGGGCCCTATGGCTACACCTTC.

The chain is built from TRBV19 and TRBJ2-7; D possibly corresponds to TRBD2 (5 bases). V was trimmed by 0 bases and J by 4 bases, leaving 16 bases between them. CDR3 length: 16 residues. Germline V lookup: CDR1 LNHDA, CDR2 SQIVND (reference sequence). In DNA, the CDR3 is TGTGCCAGTAGTATAGATGAGGCGGGTACGTCGTACGAGCAGTACTTC. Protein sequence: CASSIDEAGTSYEQYF.

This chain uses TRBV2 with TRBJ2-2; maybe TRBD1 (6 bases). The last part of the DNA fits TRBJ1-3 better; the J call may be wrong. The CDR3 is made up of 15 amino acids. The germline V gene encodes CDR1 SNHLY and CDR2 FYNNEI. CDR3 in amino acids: CASSPPGGRGNTIYF. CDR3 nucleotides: TGTGCCAGCAGTCCCCCCGGGGGGCGAGGAAACACCATATATTTT.

CDR3 in amino acids: CASSLEGSSYNSPLHF. DNA for the CDR3: TGTGCCAGCAGCTTAGAAGGGAGCTCCTATAATTCACCCCTCCACTTT. The V call is TRBV7-2, the J call TRBJ1-6, with D hard to call. The CDR3 contains 16 residues. Germline-derived CDR1 and CDR2 are SGHTA and FQGNSA. V was trimmed by 1 base and J by 0 bases, leaving 7 bases between them.

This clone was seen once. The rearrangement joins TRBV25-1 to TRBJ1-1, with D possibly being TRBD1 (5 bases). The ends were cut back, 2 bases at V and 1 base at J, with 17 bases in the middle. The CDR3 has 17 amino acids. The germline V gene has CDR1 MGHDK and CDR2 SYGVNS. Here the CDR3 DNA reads TGTGCCAGCAGTGAACGCGGATCAGGGTTGGGGAACACTGAAGCTTTCTTT. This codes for CASSERGSGLGNTEAFF.

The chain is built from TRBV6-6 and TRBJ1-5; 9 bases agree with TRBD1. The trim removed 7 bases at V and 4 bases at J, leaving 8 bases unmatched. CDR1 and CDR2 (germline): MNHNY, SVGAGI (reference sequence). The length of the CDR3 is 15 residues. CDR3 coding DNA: TGTGCCAGCATACCTGGACAGGGGTGGAATCAGCCCCAGCATTTT. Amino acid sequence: CASIPGQGWNQPQHF.

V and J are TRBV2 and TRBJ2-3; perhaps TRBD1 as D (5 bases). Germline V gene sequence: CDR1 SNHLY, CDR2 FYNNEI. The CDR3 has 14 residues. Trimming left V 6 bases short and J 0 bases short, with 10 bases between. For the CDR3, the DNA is TGTGCCAGCAGCCCCCGACAGAGCACAGATACGCAGTATTTT. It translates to CASSPRQSTDTQYF.

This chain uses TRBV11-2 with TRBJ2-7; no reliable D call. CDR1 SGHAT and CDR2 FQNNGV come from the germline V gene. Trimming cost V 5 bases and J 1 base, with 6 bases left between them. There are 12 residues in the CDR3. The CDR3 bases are TGTGCCAGCAGCCCTACGTCCTACGAGCAGTACTTC. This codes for CASSPTSYEQYF.

CDR3 in amino acids: CASNREEGYEQYF. CDR3 DNA sequence: TGTGCCAGCAATCGGGAGGAGGGTTACGAGCAGTACTTC. The V gene is TRBV2, the J gene TRBJ2-7; 7 bases agree with TRBD2. V trimming: 7 bases; J trimming: 4 bases; junction bases outside the gene matches: 7. The length of the CDR3 is 13 residues. CDR1 is SNHLY and CDR2 is FYNNEI in the germline V gene. Filled out from reference TRBV2 and TRBJ2-7, the complete variable domain reads EPEVTQTPSHQVTQMGQEVILRCVPISNHLYFYWYRQILGQKVEFLVSFYNNEISEKSEIFDDQFSVERPDGSNFTLKIRSTKLEDSAMYFCASNREEGYEQYFGPGTRLTVT.

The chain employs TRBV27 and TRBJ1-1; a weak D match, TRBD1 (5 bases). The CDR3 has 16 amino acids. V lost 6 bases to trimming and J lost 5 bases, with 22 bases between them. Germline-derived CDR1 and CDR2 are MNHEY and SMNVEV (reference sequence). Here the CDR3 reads CASRPDIVQKGTEAFF. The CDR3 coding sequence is TGTGCCAGCAGGCCTGACATCGTCCAAAAGGGGACTGAAGCTTTCTTT.

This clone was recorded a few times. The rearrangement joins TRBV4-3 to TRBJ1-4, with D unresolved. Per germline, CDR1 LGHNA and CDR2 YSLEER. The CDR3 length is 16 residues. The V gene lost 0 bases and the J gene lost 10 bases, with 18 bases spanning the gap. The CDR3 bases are TGCGCCAGCAGCCAAGATGCACAGCCTCTAAGCGGAAAACTGTTTTTT. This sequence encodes CASSQDAQPLSGKLFF.

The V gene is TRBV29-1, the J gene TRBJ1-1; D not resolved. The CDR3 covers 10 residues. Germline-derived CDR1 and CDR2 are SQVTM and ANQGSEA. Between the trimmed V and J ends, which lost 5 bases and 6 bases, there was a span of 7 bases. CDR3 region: CSVQKSEAFF. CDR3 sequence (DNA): TGCAGCGTTCAGAAGTCTGAAGCTTTCTTT.

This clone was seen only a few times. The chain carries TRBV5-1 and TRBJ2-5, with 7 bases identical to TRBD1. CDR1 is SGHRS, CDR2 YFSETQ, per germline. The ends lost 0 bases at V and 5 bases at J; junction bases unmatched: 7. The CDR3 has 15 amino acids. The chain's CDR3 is CASSLEGRGQETQYF. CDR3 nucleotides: TGCGCCAGCAGCTTGGAGGGCAGGGGACAGGAGACCCAGTACTTC.

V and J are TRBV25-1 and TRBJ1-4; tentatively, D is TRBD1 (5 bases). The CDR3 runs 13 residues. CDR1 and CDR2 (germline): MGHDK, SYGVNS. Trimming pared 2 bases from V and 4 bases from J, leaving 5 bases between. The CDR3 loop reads CASSEGHNEKLFF. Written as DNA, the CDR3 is TGTGCCAGCAGTGAAGGACATAATGAAAAACTGTTTTTT.

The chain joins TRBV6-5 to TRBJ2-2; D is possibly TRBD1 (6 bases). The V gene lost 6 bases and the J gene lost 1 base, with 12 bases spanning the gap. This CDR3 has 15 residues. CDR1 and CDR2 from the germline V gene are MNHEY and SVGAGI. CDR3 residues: CASRKMGQNTGELFF. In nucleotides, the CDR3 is TGTGCCAGCAGAAAAATGGGACAGAACACCGGGGAGCTGTTTTTT.

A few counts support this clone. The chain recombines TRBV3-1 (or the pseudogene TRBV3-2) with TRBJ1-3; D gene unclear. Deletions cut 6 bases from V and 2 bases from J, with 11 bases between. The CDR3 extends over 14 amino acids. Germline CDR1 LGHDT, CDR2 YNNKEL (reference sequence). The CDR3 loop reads CASRTSSPGNTIYF. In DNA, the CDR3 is TGTGCCAGCAGGACAAGTTCTCCTGGAAACACCATATATTTT.